A selection of T cell receptor beta chains follows, all from one sample in a study of cytomegalovirus exposure and HLA in healthy donors. Assay: immunoSEQ multiplex PCR; the TCRdb copy retains only in-frame clones and omits some. Here the sample spans 200,000 to 250,000 clones, 75% to 80% being singletons. Source material: PBMCs. These receptor sequences come from a man between 18 and 29 years old in good health and CMV-seronegative. The CDR3 runs from the conserved cysteine through the conserved F or W. D genes are given only for firm matches. The size field is filled for only some rows; it gives once, few, many or a size class.

CDR3aa: CASSLAHANTGELFF
CDR3nt: TGTGCCAGCAGTTTAGCACATGCGAACACCGGGGAGCTGTTTTTT
abundance: .
v_gene: TRBV28
d_gene: .
j_gene: TRBJ2-2
len: 15

CDR3aa: CASSMGLAVSNEQFF
CDR3nt: TGTGCCAGTAGTATGGGACTAGCGGTTTCCAATGAGCAGTTCTTC
abundance: .
v_gene: TRBV19
d_gene: TRBD2
j_gene: TRBJ2-1
len: 15

CDR3aa: CASSPGGYQETQYF
CDR3nt: TGCGCCAGCTCCCCAGGGGGGTACCAAGAGACCCAGTACTTC
abundance: .
v_gene: TRBV4-3
d_gene: .
j_gene: TRBJ2-5
len: 14

CDR3aa: CASRPSTGIHEQYF
CDR3nt: TGTGCCAGCAGGCCCTCGACAGGGATCCACGAGCAGTACTTC
abundance: .
v_gene: TRBV7-9
d_gene: TRBD1
j_gene: TRBJ2-7
len: 14

CDR3aa: CASRQQGASNQPQHF
CDR3nt: TGTGCCAGTAGACAACAGGGGGCTTCCAATCAGCCCCAGCATTTT
abundance: .
v_gene: TRBV19
d_gene: TRBD1
j_gene: TRBJ1-5
len: 15

CDR3aa: CATLAGPSYNEQFF
CDR3nt: TGTGCCACGTTAGCGGGCCCCTCCTACAATGAGCAGTTCTTC
abundance: once
v_gene: TRBV19
d_gene: TRBD2
j_gene: TRBJ2-1
len: 14

CDR3aa: CASSLSGQGSYEQYF
CDR3nt: TGTGCCAGCAGCTTATCGGGACAGGGGTCCTACGAGCAGTACTTC
abundance: .
v_gene: TRBV7-9
d_gene: TRBD1
j_gene: TRBJ2-7
len: 15

CDR3aa: CAISRSTGEETQYF
CDR3nt: TGTGCCATCAGCCGTAGCACAGGGGAAGAGACCCAGTACTTC
abundance: .
v_gene: TRBV10-3
d_gene: TRBD1
j_gene: TRBJ2-5
len: 14

CDR3aa: CASSQDQDYGYTF
CDR3nt: TGTGCCAGCAGCCAAGACCAGGACTATGGCTACACCTTC
abundance: few
v_gene: TRBV14
d_gene: .
j_gene: TRBJ1-2
len: 13

CDR3aa: CAWSGSGSGEQYF
CDR3nt: TGTGCCTGGAGTGGTAGCGGGAGCGGTGAGCAGTACTTC
abundance: .
v_gene: TRBV30
d_gene: TRBD2
j_gene: TRBJ2-7
len: 13

CDR3aa: CASSPPTGRYEQYF
CDR3nt: TGTGCCAGCAGCCCCCCGACAGGTCGCTACGAGCAGTACTTC
abundance: .
v_gene: TRBV28
d_gene: .
j_gene: TRBJ2-7
len: 14

CDR3aa: CSVGWLGATEAFF
CDR3nt: TGCAGCGTTGGTTGGTTGGGGGCGACTGAAGCTTTCTTT
abundance: .
v_gene: TRBV29-1
d_gene: .
j_gene: TRBJ1-1
len: 13

CDR3aa: CARSLCSLAVSSYNEQFF
CDR3nt: TGTGCCAGAAGCTTATGTTCCCTAGCGGTTAGCTCCTACAATGAGCAGTTCTTC
abundance: .
v_gene: TRBV5-3
d_gene: TRBD2
j_gene: TRBJ2-1
len: 18

CDR3aa: CASSLYGGRTPGELFF
CDR3nt: TGTGCCAGCAGCTTATACGGGGGGCGCACGCCCGGGGAGCTGTTTTTT
abundance: once
v_gene: TRBV11-1
d_gene: .
j_gene: TRBJ2-2
len: 16

CDR3aa: CASSFETGTYEQYF
CDR3nt: TGTGCCAGCAGCTTCGAGACAGGGACCTACGAGCAGTACTTC
abundance: .
v_gene: TRBV7-9
d_gene: TRBD1
j_gene: TRBJ2-7
len: 14

CDR3aa: CASSRLSGNTIYF
CDR3nt: TGTGCCAGCAGCCGTCTCTCTGGAAACACCATATATTTT
abundance: .
v_gene: TRBV9
d_gene: .
j_gene: TRBJ1-3
len: 13

CDR3aa: CASSFGQGTNQPQHF
CDR3nt: TGTGCCAGCAGCTTTGGACAGGGGACCAATCAGCCCCAGCATTTT
abundance: .
v_gene: TRBV7-2
d_gene: TRBD1
j_gene: TRBJ1-5
len: 15

CDR3aa: CASSPRGGTVTYSNQPQHF
CDR3nt: TGTGCCAGCTCACCACGGGGGGGTACGGTTACTTATAGCAATCAGCCCCAGCATTTT
abundance: .
v_gene: TRBV18
d_gene: .
j_gene: TRBJ1-5
len: 19

CDR3aa: CASSRGNEKLFF
CDR3nt: TGTGCCAGCAGCCGGGGGAATGAAAAACTGTTTTTT
abundance: few
v_gene: TRBV11-1
d_gene: .
j_gene: TRBJ1-4
len: 12

CDR3aa: CAWSPLDREEDQPQHF
CDR3nt: TGTGCCTGGAGTCCACTCGACAGGGAAGAGGATCAGCCCCAGCATTTT
abundance: .
v_gene: TRBV30
d_gene: TRBD1
j_gene: TRBJ1-5
len: 16

CDR3aa: CASSHGLLTASGEQFF
CDR3nt: TGTGCCAGCAGCCATGGTCTATTGACGGCCAGCGGTGAGCAGTTCTTC
abundance: .
v_gene: TRBV4-2
d_gene: .
j_gene: TRBJ2-1
len: 16

CDR3aa: CASSFGTGINEQFF
CDR3nt: TGTGCCAGCAGCTTCGGGACAGGAATCAATGAGCAGTTCTTC
abundance: .
v_gene: TRBV7-9
d_gene: TRBD1
j_gene: TRBJ2-1
len: 14

CDR3aa: CASSWDSSINQPQHF
CDR3nt: TGTGCCAGCAGTTGGGACAGCTCAATTAATCAGCCCCAGCATTTT
abundance: .
v_gene: TRBV6-1
d_gene: TRBD1
j_gene: TRBJ1-5
len: 15

CDR3aa: CASSPERTSGYEQYF
CDR3nt: TGTGCCAGCAGCCCAGAGAGGACTAGCGGCTACGAGCAGTACTTC
abundance: .
v_gene: TRBV7-8
d_gene: TRBD2
j_gene: TRBJ2-7
len: 15

CDR3aa: CASSWGDTEAFF
CDR3nt: TGTGCCAGTAGTTGGGGGGACACTGAAGCTTTCTTT
abundance: .
v_gene: TRBV19
d_gene: .
j_gene: TRBJ1-1
len: 12

CDR3aa: CASVGEDFYNEQFF
CDR3nt: TGTGCCAGCGTGGGGGAGGACTTCTACAATGAGCAGTTCTTC
abundance: .
v_gene: TRBV2
d_gene: .
j_gene: TRBJ2-1
len: 14

CDR3aa: CASSPPAPITYEQYF
CDR3nt: TGTGCCAGCTCACCACCAGCTCCGATAACCTACGAGCAGTACTTC
abundance: .
v_gene: TRBV18
d_gene: .
j_gene: TRBJ2-7
len: 15

CDR3aa: CASSWQDTQYF
CDR3nt: TGTGCCAGCAGCTGGCAGGATACGCAGTATTTT
abundance: .
v_gene: TRBV5-4
d_gene: .
j_gene: TRBJ2-3
len: 11

CDR3aa: CASSKSSVGLFNTGELFF
CDR3nt: TGTGCCAGCAGCAAATCATCCGTGGGCCTATTTAACACCGGGGAGCTGTTTTTT
abundance: .
v_gene: TRBV11-3
d_gene: .
j_gene: TRBJ2-2
len: 18

CDR3aa: CASIGGSSYNEQFF
CDR3nt: TGCGCCAGCATTGGCGGCAGCTCCTACAATGAGCAGTTCTTC
abundance: .
v_gene: TRBV5-1
d_gene: .
j_gene: TRBJ2-1
len: 14

CDR3aa: CASSGGAGVAYEQYF
CDR3nt: TGTGCCAGCAGCGGGGGGGCGGGAGTGGCCTACGAGCAGTACTTC
abundance: .
v_gene: TRBV9
d_gene: .
j_gene: TRBJ2-7
len: 15

CDR3aa: CASSWGGSPLHF
CDR3nt: TGTGCCAGCAGTTGGGGGGGCTCACCCCTCCACTTT
abundance: .
v_gene: TRBV5-5
d_gene: .
j_gene: TRBJ1-6
len: 12

CDR3aa: CASRRGGAGTEAFF
CDR3nt: TGTGCCAGCAGGCGAGGGGGCGCAGGTACTGAAGCTTTCTTT
abundance: .
v_gene: TRBV5-4
d_gene: TRBD1
j_gene: TRBJ1-1
len: 14

CDR3aa: CASSPSLSGNNEQFF
CDR3nt: TGTGCCAGCAGCCCCAGCCTGTCAGGCAACAATGAGCAGTTCTTC
abundance: .
v_gene: TRBV11-3
d_gene: .
j_gene: TRBJ2-1
len: 15

CDR3aa: CAGAREGSYNEQFF
CDR3nt: TGTGCAGGGGCGCGGGAGGGGTCCTACAATGAGCAGTTCTTC
abundance: .
v_gene: TRBV9
d_gene: TRBD2
j_gene: TRBJ2-1
len: 14

CDR3aa: CASSLEQGPGYTF
CDR3nt: TGCGCCAGCAGCTTGGAACAGGGTCCTGGCTACACCTTC
abundance: .
v_gene: TRBV5-1
d_gene: .
j_gene: TRBJ1-2
len: 13

CDR3aa: CASSSSSGGGYTF
CDR3nt: TGTGCCAGCAGTTCGTCGTCAGGGGGCGGCTACACCTTC
abundance: .
v_gene: TRBV6-5
d_gene: TRBD1
j_gene: TRBJ1-2
len: 13

CDR3aa: CASSERGAHVGEQFF
CDR3nt: TGTGCCAGCAGTGAGCGCGGGGCCCACGTGGGGGAGCAGTTCTTC
abundance: few
v_gene: TRBV6-4
d_gene: .
j_gene: TRBJ2-1
len: 15

CDR3aa: CSVCWQGQETQYF
CDR3nt: TGCAGCGTTTGTTGGCAGGGCCAAGAGACCCAGTACTTC
abundance: .
v_gene: TRBV29-1
d_gene: .
j_gene: TRBJ2-5
len: 13

CDR3aa: CASSLGLSYNEQFF
CDR3nt: TGTGCCAGCAGCTTAGGTCTTTCCTACAATGAGCAGTTCTTC
abundance: .
v_gene: TRBV7-2
d_gene: .
j_gene: TRBJ2-1
len: 14

CDR3aa: CASSQEVSGAIPTDTQYF
CDR3nt: TGTGCCAGCAGCCAAGAGGTGAGTGGGGCTATCCCCACAGATACGCAGTATTTT
abundance: .
v_gene: TRBV4-2
d_gene: .
j_gene: TRBJ2-3
len: 18

CDR3aa: CASSVTEVGNQPQHF
CDR3nt: TGTGCCAGCAGTGTGACAGAGGTGGGCAATCAGCCCCAGCATTTT
abundance: .
v_gene: TRBV2
d_gene: .
j_gene: TRBJ1-5
len: 15

CDR3aa: CASSIDGRVYGYTF
CDR3nt: TGTGCCAGTAGTATAGATGGTCGGGTATATGGCTACACCTTC
abundance: once
v_gene: TRBV19
d_gene: .
j_gene: TRBJ1-2
len: 14

CDR3aa: CASNGQGVSQPQHF
CDR3nt: TGTGCCAGCAACGGACAGGGGGTAAGTCAGCCCCAGCATTTT
abundance: .
v_gene: TRBV2
d_gene: TRBD1
j_gene: TRBJ1-5
len: 14

CDR3aa: CASSPGTSGRSISSYNEQFF
CDR3nt: TGCGCCAGCAGCCCGGGGACTAGCGGGAGGAGTATAAGCTCCTACAATGAGCAGTTCTTC
abundance: .
v_gene: TRBV5-1
d_gene: TRBD2
j_gene: TRBJ2-1
len: 20

CDR3aa: CASSQIIGGKNTEAFF
CDR3nt: TGCGCCAGCAGCCAAATAATCGGCGGGAAGAATACTGAAGCTTTCTTT
abundance: .
v_gene: TRBV4-3
d_gene: .
j_gene: TRBJ1-1
len: 16

CDR3aa: CASRAGQPLTDTQYF
CDR3nt: TGTGCCAGCAGGGCGGGACAGCCCCTCACAGATACGCAGTATTTT
abundance: .
v_gene: TRBV27
d_gene: .
j_gene: TRBJ2-3
len: 15

CDR3aa: CASSPASGANTIYF
CDR3nt: TGTGCCAGCAGTCCAGCCTCGGGAGCGAACACCATATATTTT
abundance: .
v_gene: TRBV6-5
d_gene: .
j_gene: TRBJ1-3
len: 14

CDR3aa: CASRDYSSYEQYF
CDR3nt: TGCGCCAGCAGGGACTATTCTTCCTACGAGCAGTACTTC
abundance: .
v_gene: TRBV5-1
d_gene: .
j_gene: TRBJ2-7
len: 13

CDR3aa: CASRSGVRETQYF
CDR3nt: TGTGCCAGCAGGAGCGGGGTCCGGGAGACCCAGTACTTC
abundance: .
v_gene: TRBV7-8
d_gene: TRBD2
j_gene: TRBJ2-5
len: 13

CDR3aa: CASSLPQLNTEAFF
CDR3nt: TGTGCCAGCAGCTTGCCCCAGTTGAACACTGAAGCTTTCTTT
abundance: .
v_gene: TRBV5-4
d_gene: .
j_gene: TRBJ1-1
len: 14

CDR3aa: CASSVVGGGGEQYF
CDR3nt: TGTGCCAGCAGCGTAGTGGGCGGGGGCGGCGAGCAGTACTTC
abundance: .
v_gene: TRBV9
d_gene: .
j_gene: TRBJ2-7
len: 14

CDR3aa: CAWRGAAYNEQFF
CDR3nt: TGTGCCTGGAGGGGAGCGGCTTACAATGAGCAGTTCTTC
abundance: .
v_gene: TRBV30
d_gene: .
j_gene: TRBJ2-1
len: 13

CDR3aa: CASIRGSGNTEAFF
CDR3nt: TGTGCCAGCATCAGGGGGTCAGGGAACACTGAAGCTTTCTTT
abundance: .
v_gene: TRBV6-5
d_gene: TRBD1
j_gene: TRBJ1-1
len: 14